Only one count was recorded for the clone carrying this T cell receptor (beta chain). The antigen is undetermined. Measured with immunoSEQ multiplex PCR; TCRdb has only the in-frame clones, and not every one. The sample shows about 710,000 clones, about 80% of them seen only once. This sample was included in a study of shared clonotypes between healthy human individuals. Division of CD4+ cells produced a CD45RA+ naive subset and a CD45RA-negative memory subset. The study, taken as a whole, reports: Non-shared clonotypes were found to have lower generation probabilities than the clonotypes that were shared by all four of the sorted-subset donors. In having few donors, the study represented limited genetic and exposure-history diversity.

The CDR3 length is 15 residues. The germline CDR1 and CDR2 sequences are LNHDA and SQIVND (reference sequence). Germline trimming cut 7 bases from V and 8 bases from J; bases unmatched to any gene: 14. V usage is TRBV19 and J usage is TRBJ1-1, with TRBD1 matching over 9 bases. Sequenced material: memory CD4+ T cells sorted from blood. Described subset: CD45RA-negative fraction. The TCR sequence derives from a woman under 40 in good health. Here the CDR3 reads CASTKIPGQGSEAFF. The CDR3 region has the DNA TGTGCCAGTACGAAAATACCGGGACAGGGATCGGAAGCTTTCTTT.